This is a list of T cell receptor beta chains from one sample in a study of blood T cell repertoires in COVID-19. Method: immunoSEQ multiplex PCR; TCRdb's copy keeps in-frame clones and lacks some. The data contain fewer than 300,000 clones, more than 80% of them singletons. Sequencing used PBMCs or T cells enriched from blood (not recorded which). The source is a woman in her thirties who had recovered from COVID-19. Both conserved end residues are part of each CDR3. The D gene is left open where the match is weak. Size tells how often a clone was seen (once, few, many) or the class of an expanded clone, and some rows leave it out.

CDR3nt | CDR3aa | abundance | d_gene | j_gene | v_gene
TGTGCCAGCAGCCTCGTGGTTTTCACCAAAGTTTCCGGGACTAGCGGTTCCTACGAGCAGTACTTC | CASSLVVFTKVSGTSGSYEQYF | . | TRBD2 | TRBJ2-7 | TRBV3-1/TRBV3-2
TGTGCCAGCAGCTCAAGAACAGGGGGCGATTCACCCCTCCACTTT | CASSSRTGGDSPLHF | . | TRBD1 | TRBJ1-6 | TRBV7-2
TGTGCCAGCAGCTCGGGACAGGGGGCGGCAGATACGCAGTATTTT | CASSSGQGAADTQYF | . | TRBD1 | TRBJ2-3 | TRBV7-6
TGTGCCAGCAGTATCTTGCGGGAGGGCCTTAATACGCAGTATTTT | CASSILREGLNTQYF | once | TRBD2 | TRBJ2-3 | TRBV7-9
TGTGCCGCCCGAGGTTATCACGGCTACACCTTC | CAARGYHGYTF | . | . | TRBJ1-2 | TRBV24-1
TGTGCCAGCAGCTTACTTGGCGGACAGGGCATATCAGATACGCAGTATTTT | CASSLLGGQGISDTQYF | . | TRBD1 | TRBJ2-3 | TRBV7-9
TGTGCCAGCAGTGAACAGTGGGGGGGGGTGGGAGGCTACACCTTC | CASSEQWGGVGGYTF | . | . | TRBJ1-2 | TRBV2
TGTGCCAGCAGGGTCGGACTAGCGGGAGGGCCGAGGTCCACAGATACGCAGTATTTT | CASRVGLAGGPRSTDTQYF | . | TRBD2 | TRBJ2-3 | TRBV2
TGTGCCACCCTCGGGACAGGTGAAGAGACCCAGTACTTC | CATLGTGEETQYF | . | TRBD1 | TRBJ2-5 | TRBV10-3
TGTGCCAGCAGCTTACATGACACCGGGGAGCTGTTTTTT | CASSLHDTGELFF | . | . | TRBJ2-2 | TRBV5-5
TGTGCCAGCTCCCAAGACAGGGTTGAAGCTTTCTTT | CASSQDRVEAFF | once | TRBD1 | TRBJ1-1 | TRBV18
TGTGCCAGCTCAACGAGAGGGTCTGCGGGTTGGGCGACAGATACGCAGTATTTT | CASSTRGSAGWATDTQYF | . | . | TRBJ2-3 | TRBV18
TGTGCCAGCAGAAACCAGGCCCCCGGAAACACCATATATTTT | CASRNQAPGNTIYF | . | . | TRBJ1-3 | TRBV25-1
TGTGCCAGCAGCTTGTTAGGGGGACTAGCGGCTAACAATGAGCAGTTCTTC | CASSLLGGLAANNEQFF | . | TRBD2 | TRBJ2-1 | TRBV5-4
TGTGCCAGCAGCTCAGGACGGAGGGTCTACGAGCAGTACTTC | CASSSGRRVYEQYF | . | . | TRBJ2-7 | TRBV6-2/TRBV6-3
TGTGCCAGCAGCGCCCACGGGACAGGGGGCCAGGAGACCCAGTACTTC | CASSAHGTGGQETQYF | . | TRBD1 | TRBJ2-5 | TRBV9
TGTGCCAGCAGCCTATTAGTGAGCTCCTACAATGAGCAGTTCTTC | CASSLLVSSYNEQFF | . | . | TRBJ2-1 | TRBV7-9
TGTGCCTGGAGTGCCCTCCACCGGGACAGGGTACCCTACGAGCAGTACTTC | CAWSALHRDRVPYEQYF | . | TRBD1 | TRBJ2-7 | TRBV30
TGTGCCAGCAGCCAGGAGCGGACAGCGAACACCGGGGAGCTGTTTTTT | CASSQERTANTGELFF | . | . | TRBJ2-2 | TRBV4-2
TGTGCCAGCAGCTCCACCCGACAGGCCGTCGGGGAGCTGTTTTTT | CASSSTRQAVGELFF | . | . | TRBJ2-2 | TRBV11-2
TGTGCCAGCAGCTTGACAGGGTTTAATTCACCCCTCCACTTT | CASSLTGFNSPLHF | . | TRBD1 | TRBJ1-6 | TRBV7-3
TGTGCCAGCATCAGGGGCCACACAGATACGCAGTATTTT | CASIRGHTDTQYF | . | . | TRBJ2-3 | TRBV6-5
TGTGCCAGCCGACAGGGTAATTACGAGCAGTACTTC | CASRQGNYEQYF | . | TRBD1 | TRBJ2-7 | TRBV28
TGTGCCAGCAGCTCCGGGACAGGGTTAGAGCAGTACTTC | CASSSGTGLEQYF | . | TRBD1 | TRBJ2-7 | TRBV7-2
TGTGCCAGCAGCCCGCAAACAAGCTCCTATAATTCACCCCTCCACTTT | CASSPQTSSYNSPLHF | . | . | TRBJ1-6 | TRBV5-8
TGTGCCAGCAGTTTAATTAAGGGGACAGGGTACAATGAGCAGTTCTTC | CASSLIKGTGYNEQFF | . | TRBD1 | TRBJ2-1 | TRBV28
TGTGCCAGCAGTTCCCGACAGGGAAGGGATACGCAGTATTTT | CASSSRQGRDTQYF | . | TRBD1 | TRBJ2-3 | TRBV28
TGTGCCAGCAGTGAAGTTACAGCCCTCGGTGAAGCTTTCTTT | CASSEVTALGEAFF | . | . | TRBJ1-1 | TRBV6-1
TGTGCCAGCAGTAGAACAGGGGTTAATAACGAGCAGTACTTC | CASSRTGVNNEQYF | . | TRBD1 | TRBJ2-7 | TRBV6-5
TGTGCCACCAGCAGAGGACAGGGAGATTCACCCCTCCACTTT | CATSRGQGDSPLHF | . | TRBD1 | TRBJ1-6 | TRBV15
TGTGCCACCAGTGATTCGTACCAGGGGAAGAGTCAGCCCCAGCATTTT | CATSDSYQGKSQPQHF | once | . | TRBJ1-5 | TRBV24-1
TGTGCCACCAGTGATACCGGGACAGGGCCGAATGAAGCTTTCTTT | CATSDTGTGPNEAFF | . | TRBD1 | TRBJ1-1 | TRBV24-1
TGTGCCAGCAGCTGGACAGCCCGCACAGATACGCAGTATTTT | CASSWTARTDTQYF | . | . | TRBJ2-3 | TRBV5-6
TGTGCCAGCAGCCCCGAGCCCCAATGGTACAACTATGGCTACACCTTC | CASSPEPQWYNYGYTF | . | . | TRBJ1-2 | TRBV27
TGTGCCAGCAGTTTCTCGACACCGGGAGATTCACCCCTCCACTTT | CASSFSTPGDSPLHF | . | . | TRBJ1-6 | TRBV28
TGTGCCAGCAGTTTTTGGCCAGATAATGAAAAACTGTTTTTT | CASSFWPDNEKLFF | few | . | TRBJ1-4 | TRBV28
TGTGCCAGTAGTATTGGAGGGCTAGCGGGAGTGTATGAGCAGTTCTTC | CASSIGGLAGVYEQFF | . | TRBD2 | TRBJ2-1 | TRBV19
TGTGCCAGCAGCTCCGACGCGGGAGGATGGTACAATGAGCAGTTCTTC | CASSSDAGGWYNEQFF | . | TRBD2 | TRBJ2-1 | TRBV7-2
TGTGCCAGCAGCTTTGAGAGGGTCGGTAATTCACCCCTCCACTTT | CASSFERVGNSPLHF | . | . | TRBJ1-6 | TRBV5-6
TGCGCCAGCAGCAGGGGACTAGCGGGAGTTATAGGTGACAATGAGCAGTTCTTC | CASSRGLAGVIGDNEQFF | . | TRBD2 | TRBJ2-1 | TRBV5-1
TGCAGCGTTGTTTGGAGAGGCTCGAACACCGGGGAGCTGTTTTTT | CSVVWRGSNTGELFF | . | . | TRBJ2-2 | TRBV29-1
TGTGCCAGCAGCTTAGACTTTCGGACTAGCGGGTACACCGGGGAGCTGTTTTTT | CASSLDFRTSGYTGELFF | . | TRBD2 | TRBJ2-2 | TRBV7-2
TGTGCCAGCAGCAACGTAGGGGCCGGTTGGTTTTGGGAAAAACTGTTTTTT | CASSNVGAGWFWEKLFF | . | . | TRBJ1-4 | TRBV21-1
TGTGCCAGCAGCCAAGATCTACGGGTCACTGGAAACACCATATATTTT | CASSQDLRVTGNTIYF | . | . | TRBJ1-3 | TRBV14
TGTGCCAGCAGCAAACGCCTCACAGGGACGGGAGCTTTCTTT | CASSKRLTGTGAFF | . | . | TRBJ1-1 | TRBV21-1